This entry is about one TCR beta chain. Its antigen is currently unknown. Among the donors, all were healthy bone marrow donors. The PCR employed 60 Vbeta primers together with 13 Jbeta primers. Measured with immunoSEQ multiplex PCR; TCRdb has only the in-frame clones, and not every one. The data show 60,000 or so clones, with 85% to 90% seen just once and about 10% held by the top ten. The data derive from a study of cytomegalovirus exposure and HLA in healthy donors. Overall study findings and caveats: Later analysis demonstrated an association between a missense DCLRE1C variant and TCR beta V- and J-gene trimming. With further analysis later on, most CMV-associated TCR beta chains appeared HLA-restricted.

The V segment lost 4 bases and the J segment 5 bases; nucleotides outside the gene matches: 4. Germline values: CDR1 MNHNY, CDR2 SVGAGI (reference sequence). This CDR3 region has 13 residues. The J gene is TRBJ1-2, the V gene TRBV6-6; the match to TRBD1 covers 7 bases. Specimen: PBMCs. The sequence derives from a female donor in good health and CMV-seronegative. CDR3 amino acids: CASSSGGGYGYTF. The DNA of the CDR3 is TGTGCCAGCAGTTCAGGGGGTGGGTATGGCTACACCTTC.